Listed here are 29 T cell receptor beta chains from one sample, sequenced in a study of blood T cell repertoires in COVID-19 (dated by TCRdb to the early 2020s). Library method: the immunoSEQ multiplex PCR assay. In its TCRdb copy, this immuneACCESS table keeps in-frame sequences only and misses some clones. Where compared with another copy, unresolved V genes explain less than half of these, and the others have no known cause. Counted in this sample were tens of thousands of clones; around nine tenths of them appeared once. Together, the top ten hold approximately 0.37% of the sample. The material sequenced was peripheral blood. These receptors were collected from a human donor in a cohort sampled during active COVID-19.

V usage is TRBV27 and J usage is TRBJ2-7; TRBD1 aligns across 9 bases. With V trimmed by 1 base and J by 1 base, 2 bases remained unmatched. The length of the CDR3 is 15 residues. Germline CDR1 and CDR2: MNHEY and SMNVEV (reference sequence). CDR3 sequence (DNA): TGTGCCAGCAGTTTATGGGGGACAGGGTCCTACGAGCAGTACTTC. Translation: CASSLWGTGSYEQYF.

This clone was detected only a few times. The chain combines TRBV4-1 with TRBJ1-6; D remains unclear. This CDR3 is built from 15 residues. Germline lookup yields CDR1 MGHRA and CDR2 YSYEKL. V was shortened by 2 bases and J by 5 bases, with 10 bases between the two germline ends. The CDR3 bases are TGCGCCAGCAGCCAACCGGGGTCTAATAATTCACCCCTCCACTTT. It translates to CASSQPGSNNSPLHF.

J is TRBJ1-1 and V is TRBV6-2 or TRBV6-3; 7 bases match TRBD1. In germline, CDR1 is MNHEY, CDR2 SVGEGT. Unmatched junction bases numbered 14, after V lost 2 bases and J lost 5 bases. The CDR3 loop spans 17 amino acids. CDR3: CASSYDLSRQGRTEAFF. The CDR3 nucleotides read TGTGCCAGCAGTTACGATTTGAGTCGACAGGGAAGGACTGAAGCTTTCTTT.

This clone was observed a single time. The chain has TRBV16 and TRBJ1-1, with a tentative D call TRBD1 (6 bases). Trimming removed 4 bases at V and 0 bases at J, with 12 bases between. Germline CDR1 and CDR2: KGHSY and FQNENV. There are 15 residues in the CDR3. CDR3 DNA: TGTGCCAGCAGCCCGAGAGGGGGGGTGAACACTGAAGCTTTCTTT. Translation gives CASSPRGGVNTEAFF.

This clone was picked up one time. This chain uses TRBV19 with TRBJ1-1; D unclear. The ends were cut back, 1 base at V and 8 bases at J, with 11 bases in the middle. Germline values: CDR1 LNHDA, CDR2 SQIVND (reference sequence). The CDR3 spans 13 residues. The CDR3 is CASSIGGLREAFF. CDR3 DNA: TGTGCCAGTAGTATAGGAGGCTTGAGGGAAGCTTTCTTT.

The V and J genes are TRBV18 and TRBJ1-2, with 8 bases lining up with TRBD1. The CDR3 loop spans 14 amino acids. Per germline, CDR1 KGHSH and CDR2 LQKENI. With 3 bases clipped from V and 5 bases from J, the junction kept 5 bases outside the gene matches. CDR3 in amino acids: CASSPSGTGYGYTF. The CDR3 DNA follows: TGTGCCAGCTCACCCAGCGGGACAGGATATGGCTACACCTTC.

The chain couples TRBV29-1 to TRBJ1-1, with 10 bases fitting TRBD1. CDR3 length: 13 amino acids. CDR1 is SQVTM, CDR2 ANQGSEA, per germline. V trimming: 3 bases; J trimming: 3 bases; junction bases outside the gene matches: 1. CDR3 amino acids: CSVETGGYTEAFF. In DNA, the CDR3 is TGCAGCGTTGAGACAGGGGGCTACACTGAAGCTTTCTTT. Full variable domain (rest looked up from reference TRBV29-1 and TRBJ1-1): SAVISQKPSRDICQRGTSLTIQCQVDSQVTMMFWYRQQPGQSLTLIATANQGSEATYESGFVIDKFPISRPNLTFSTLTVSNMSPEDSSIYLCSVETGGYTEAFFGQGTRLTVV.

The chain carries TRBV6-5 and TRBJ1-1; unclear D gene. CDR3 length equals 13 residues. Per the germline V gene, CDR1 is MNHEY and CDR2 is SVGAGI. V was pared by 6 bases and J by 0 bases, with 8 bases between. CDR3: CASRRLLNTEAFF. In DNA, the CDR3 is TGTGCCAGCAGGAGACTCCTGAACACTGAAGCTTTCTTT.

J is TRBJ2-7 and V is TRBV12-3 or TRBV12-4; D unclear. The CDR3 is made up of 12 amino acids. The V gene lost 8 bases and the J gene lost 3 bases, with 11 bases spanning the gap. The CDR3 here is CASQGDGYEQYF. In nucleotides, the CDR3 is TGTGCCAGCCAAGGAGACGGCTACGAGCAGTACTTC.

This clone was seen a few times. The CDR3 sequence is CASSDPGPYEQYF. The CDR3 DNA is TGTGCCAGCAGTGACCCAGGCCCCTACGAGCAGTACTTC. The chain is built from TRBV2 and TRBJ2-7; D call uncertain. Germline V CDR1 and CDR2: SNHLY, FYNNEI. This CDR3 comprises 13 residues. V lost 3 bases, J lost 2 bases, and 8 bases lay in between.

The chain uses TRBV7-2 and TRBJ1-2; TRBD1 matches 8 bases. Germline loops: CDR1 SGHTA, CDR2 FQGNSA. Germline trimming cut 2 bases from V and 8 bases from J; bases unmatched to any gene: 10. The CDR3 totals 15 residues. For the CDR3, the DNA is TGTGCCAGCAGCTTATTATTGCAGGGGGCGAGCGGCTACACCTTC. Translating it yields CASSLLLQGASGYTF.

The chain is built from TRBV7-9 and TRBJ1-1; 11 nucleotides agree with TRBD1. The trim removed 5 bases at V and 2 bases at J, leaving 4 bases unmatched. Germline loops: CDR1 SEHNR, CDR2 FQNEAQ (reference sequence). The CDR3 sequence is 15 residues long. CDR3: CASSRRTGGNTEAFF. The CDR3 DNA is TGTGCCAGCAGCCGTCGGACAGGGGGCAACACTGAAGCTTTCTTT.

This clone came up once. The chain carries TRBV7-8 and TRBJ2-7, with a weak D call TRBD1 (5 bases). Germline V lookup: CDR1 SGHVS, CDR2 FQNEAQ. The CDR3 is made up of 13 amino acids. Trimming stripped 5 bases from V and 2 bases from J, with 10 bases between. The CDR3 loop reads CASSIRVPYEQYF. CDR3 coding DNA: TGTGCCAGCAGCATCAGGGTCCCCTACGAGCAGTACTTC.

This chain connects TRBV11-2 to TRBJ1-5; D unresolved. The CDR3 sequence is 16 residues long. V was clipped by 5 bases and J by 1 base, with 15 bases between them. CDR1 is SGHAT, CDR2 FQNNGV, per germline. The DNA of the CDR3 is TGTGCCAGCAGCCGGTCCATGGCGGGAAGCAATCAGCCCCAGCATTTT. Translated: CASSRSMAGSNQPQHF.

J is TRBJ2-7 and V is TRBV5-6; 9 nucleotides match TRBD1. Germline loops: CDR1 SGHDT, CDR2 YYEEEE. The CDR3 runs to 13 residues. Trimming took 4 bases from V and 4 from J; bases not matched to a gene: 3. CDR3 DNA sequence: TGTGCCAGCAGCCGGGACAGGGTGTACGAGCAGTACTTC. It yields the protein CASSRDRVYEQYF.

Comments on this clone: Other DNA sequences from this sample encode an identical CDR3 as well. This chain connects TRBV18 to TRBJ2-7; TRBD1 matches 7 bases. V lost 6 bases to trimming and J lost 0 bases; unmatched junction nucleotides: 5. The CDR3 sequence is 14 residues long. CDR1 is KGHSH and CDR2 is LQKENI in the germline V gene. The CDR3 sequence is CASSPRDSSYEQYF. The CDR3 DNA sequence: TGTGCCAGCTCGCCTAGGGACAGCTCCTACGAGCAGTACTTC.

This chain uses TRBV19 with TRBJ1-4; D remains ambiguous. The germline V gene has CDR1 LNHDA and CDR2 SQIVND (reference sequence). The V and J ends lost 3 bases and 0 bases respectively, with 23 bases between them. CDR3 size: 20 residues. The CDR3 spells CASSMFFSGEEVATNEKLFF. The CDR3 DNA sequence: TGTGCCAGTAGTATGTTTTTCTCCGGAGAGGAAGTTGCAACTAATGAAAAACTGTTTTTT. The whole variable domain, filled in from reference TRBV19 and TRBJ1-4, reads DGGITQSPKYLFRKEGQNVTLSCEQNLNHDAMYWYRQDPGQGLRLIYYSQIVNDFQKGDIAEGYSVSREKKESFPLTVTSAQKNPTAFYLCASSMFFSGEEVATNEKLFFGSGTQLSVL.

This rearrangement joins TRBV6-5 to TRBJ2-6, with 7 bases lining up with TRBD1. The germline V gene encodes CDR1 MNHEY and CDR2 SVGAGI. V shed 7 bases, J shed 4 bases, and the junction held 4 bases outside the gene matches. CDR3 length: 14 amino acids. The CDR3 nucleotides are TGTGCCAGCAAACCGGGACAGGGGGCCAACGTCCTGACTTTC. Amino acids: CASKPGQGANVLTF.

The J gene is TRBJ2-3, the V gene TRBV6-6; possible D gene TRBD1, 5 bases. CDR1 and CDR2 from the germline V gene are MNHNY and SVGAGI (reference sequence). The CDR3 contains 16 residues. Trimming shortened V by 2 bases and J by 0 bases, and 12 bases separated the two germline ends. DNA of the CDR3: TGTGCCAGCAGTTACGCCAGGACACCTAGCACAGATACGCAGTATTTT. The encoded protein is CASSYARTPSTDTQYF.

The CDR3 spells CASSREGAGSTEAFF. The CDR3 nucleotides read TGTGCCAGCAGCCGGGAGGGTGCAGGGAGCACTGAAGCTTTCTTT. V is TRBV7-9 and J is TRBJ1-1; TRBD1 is a possible D gene (5 bases). The CDR3 loop spans 15 amino acids. Germline V CDR1 and CDR2: SEHNR, FQNEAQ (reference sequence). Trimming left V 5 bases short and J 4 bases short, with 17 bases between.

The chain joins TRBV4-3 to TRBJ2-7, with D tentatively TRBD1 (7 bases). The CDR3 length is 14 residues. Germline assignment: CDR1 LGHNA and CDR2 YSLEER. Trimming took 3 bases from V and 4 from J, leaving 13 bases between them. The CDR3 protein is CASSHARGEYEQYF. The DNA of the CDR3 is TGCGCCAGCAGCCATGCCAGGGGGGAATACGAGCAGTACTTC.

For the CDR3, the DNA is TGTGCCATCAGTGGGACTGATTATGGCTACACCTTC. Protein sequence: CAISGTDYGYTF. The chain combines TRBV10-3 with TRBJ1-2, with D hard to call. Germline-derived CDR1 and CDR2 are ENHRY and SYGVKD. The V and J ends lost 4 bases and 5 bases respectively, with 8 bases between them. The CDR3 consists of 12 residues.

This chain joins TRBV5-1 and TRBJ1-2; no clear D gene. The CDR3 sequence is 13 residues long. CDR1 SGHRS and CDR2 YFSETQ come from the germline V gene. With 1 base removed from V and 4 bases from J, the gap between germline ends came to 8 bases. The CDR3 DNA reads TGCGCCAGCAGCTTGTCGGGAATCTATGGCTACACCTTC. It codes for CASSLSGIYGYTF.

This sequence joins TRBV5-8 and TRBJ1-1; the match to TRBD1 covers 9 bases. CDR1 is SGHTS and CDR2 is YDEGEE in the germline V gene. V lost 4 bases and J lost 6; bases outside the gene matches: 13. The CDR3 contains 16 residues. In DNA form, the CDR3 reads TGTGCCAGCAGCATTGGGACAGGGAGTCGTATCGCTGAAGCTTTCTTT. Translating gives CASSIGTGSRIAEAFF. Based on the CDR3 plus reference TRBV5-8 and TRBJ1-1, the full variable domain is EAGVTQSPTHLIKTRGQQATLRCSPISGHTSVYWYQQALGLGLQFLLWYDEGEERNRGNFPPRFSGRQFPNYSSELNVNALELEDSALYLCASSIGTGSRIAEAFFGQGTRLTVV.

V gene TRBV6-5 combines with J gene TRBJ1-2; D uncertain. Germline-derived CDR1 and CDR2 are MNHEY and SVGAGI. Trimming stripped 5 bases from V and 1 base from J, with 14 bases between. This CDR3 contains 15 residues. Here the CDR3 DNA reads TGTGCCAGCAGTCACCGCTATGGAGATAACTATGGCTACACCTTC. Protein product: CASSHRYGDNYGYTF.

The chain links TRBV3-1 (or the pseudogene TRBV3-2) to TRBJ2-7; D might be TRBD2 (6 bases). CDR1 LGHDT and CDR2 YNNKEL come from the germline V gene (reference sequence). The CDR3 is 14 amino acids. The germline V and J ends were trimmed by 0 bases and 7 bases, with 13 bases remaining between them. The CDR3 reads CASSQDPTRREQYF. The CDR3 DNA sequence: TGTGCCAGCAGCCAAGATCCGACTAGGAGAGAGCAGTACTTC.

The gene calls are TRBV27 and TRBJ1-1; 8 nucleotides match TRBD1. J gave up 5 bases and V 4 bases, and 6 bases lay outside the gene matches. This CDR3 is built from 14 residues. The germline CDR1 and CDR2 sequences are MNHEY and SMNVEV (reference sequence). For the CDR3, the DNA is TGTGCCAGCAGTTCTACAGGGGGTCGGACTGAAGCTTTCTTT. Translation: CASSSTGGRTEAFF.

The CDR3 spells CASSQDQVLNYGYTF. The CDR3 DNA reads as TGCGCCAGCAGCCAAGATCAGGTTTTGAACTATGGCTACACCTTC. The chain joins TRBV4-3 to TRBJ1-2, with D uncertain. This CDR3 region has 15 residues. Trimming left V 0 bases short and J 2 bases short, with 10 bases between. Germline CDR1 is LGHNA and CDR2 is YSLEER.

The CDR3 loop is CASSILAGDEQYF. Here the CDR3 DNA reads TGTGCCAGCAGCATACTAGCGGGAGACGAGCAGTACTTC. The rearrangement uses TRBV7-8 and TRBJ2-7, with 11 bases identical to TRBD2. The CDR3 length is 13 residues. Trimming cost V 5 bases and J 5 bases; bases outside gene matches: 2. The V gene's germline CDR1 is SGHVS and CDR2 FQNEAQ.